These 24 T cell receptor beta chains were all obtained from the same sample, sequenced in a study of beta chain features in type 1 diabetes. Whole-study results and caveats: All four CD4+ subsets of Type 1 diabetes patients contained TCRB CDR3s that were moderately but significantly shorter.

Expressed TCRB transcripts were sequenced after all isolated RNA was converted to cDNA. Clones were sequenced by immunoSEQ multiplex PCR, and TCRdb holds only the in-frame ones, with some missing. The data contain roughly 50,000 clones, approximately 40% of them singletons. The antigens of these receptors remain unknown. Sequenced input: stem cell memory CD4+ T cells from blood. The receptors were sampled from a man aged 25 to 45 with type 1 diabetes.

V usage is TRBV7-9 and J usage is TRBJ2-1, with no clear D. V was cut by 8 bases and J by 3 bases, with 8 bases left in between. Germline V CDR1 and CDR2: SEHNR, FQNEAQ (reference sequence). CDR3 length: 12 amino acids. The CDR3 DNA is TGTGCCAGCGCGGTCGTCTACAATGAGCAGTTCTTC. Residues: CASAVVYNEQFF.

The chain couples TRBV27 to TRBJ2-1; 8 nucleotides align to TRBD2. From germline, CDR1 is MNHEY and CDR2 SMNVEV (reference sequence). There are 15 residues in the CDR3. V was pared by 6 bases and J by 4 bases, with 8 bases of the junction left unmatched. The CDR3 loop reads CASRPVAGYYNEQFF. The DNA of the CDR3 is TGTGCCAGCAGGCCAGTAGCGGGGTATTACAATGAGCAGTTCTTC.

This clone was counted only a few times. The CDR3, as DNA: TGCAGCCTTATAGCGGGAGGCTTTGCCTACAATGAGCAGTTCTTC. It codes for CSLIAGGFAYNEQFF. V gene TRBV29-1 combines with J gene TRBJ2-1; 10 bases match TRBD2. V was clipped by 8 bases and J by 2 bases; unmatched bases: 9. This CDR3 spans 15 amino acids. The germline V gene encodes CDR1 SQVTM and CDR2 ANQGSEA.

Only a few counts were recorded for this clone. The rearrangement links TRBV5-1 to TRBJ1-1, with no clear D. Germline lookup yields CDR1 SGHRS and CDR2 YFSETQ. The ends were cut back, 0 bases at V and 1 base at J, with 7 bases in the middle. The CDR3 runs 14 residues. The CDR3 loop reads CASSLASGNTEAFF. The DNA for the CDR3 is TGCGCCAGCAGCTTGGCCTCGGGGAACACTGAAGCTTTCTTT.

The chain combines TRBV21-1 with TRBJ1-5; the table's D call TRBD1 went unverified against the DNA. TRBV21-1 is labeled a pseudogene. This CDR3 is built from 15 residues. The CDR3 here is CASRLSGQGGQPQHF. The CDR3 region has the DNA TGTGCCAGTAGATTGTCCGGACAGGGGGGGCAGCCCCAGCATTTT.

The V and J genes are TRBV2 and TRBJ2-7; D is undetermined. Germline V gene data show CDR1 as SNHLY and CDR2 as FYNNEI. The CDR3 covers 12 residues. Between the trimmed V and J ends, which lost 9 bases and 2 bases, there was a span of 11 bases. CDR3: CASKTGPYEQYF. CDR3 coding DNA: TGTGCCAGTAAGACGGGTCCCTACGAGCAGTACTTC.

V and J are TRBV6-6 and TRBJ2-7; no firm D call. The germline V and J ends were trimmed by 3 bases and 6 bases, with 6 bases remaining between them. The CDR3 sequence is 11 residues long. Looked up from germline, CDR1 is MNHNY and CDR2 is SVGAGI (reference sequence). The CDR3 here is CASSYSREQYF. In DNA form, the CDR3 reads TGTGCCAGCAGTTATAGCCGCGAGCAGTACTTC.

The chain carries TRBV5-4 and TRBJ2-1, with a possible D match to TRBD2 (6 bases). Germline values: CDR1 SGHNT, CDR2 YYREEE (reference sequence). The CDR3 spans 15 residues. Between the trimmed V and J ends, which lost 4 bases and 4 bases, there was a span of 15 bases. The CDR3 coding sequence is TGTGCCAGCAGCCCACACGGAGGAGGGTACAATGAGCAGTTCTTC. This translates into CASSPHGGGYNEQFF.

The V call is TRBV28, the J call TRBJ1-2; D remains unclear. The CDR3 contains 13 residues. Germline CDR1 MDHEN, CDR2 SYDVKM. Trimming took 1 base from V and 3 from J, leaving 6 bases between them. CDR3 residues: CASSLFSDYGYTF. Written as DNA, the CDR3 is TGTGCCAGCAGTTTATTTTCGGACTATGGCTACACCTTC.

This clone has just a few counts. The chain carries TRBV30 and TRBJ1-1; tentatively, D is TRBD1 (6 bases). Germline assignment: CDR1 GTSNPN and CDR2 SVGIG (reference sequence). CDR3 size: 12 residues. Trimming took 5 bases from V and 4 from J, leaving 11 bases between them. CDR3 amino acids: CAWDGRGTEAFF. The CDR3 coding sequence is TGTGCCTGGGATGGCAGGGGCACTGAAGCTTTCTTT.

CDR3 sequence: CASSREGTGANVLTF. The CDR3 bases are TGTGCCAGTAGTAGGGAGGGTACTGGGGCCAACGTCCTGACTTTC. The J gene is TRBJ2-6, the V gene TRBV19; 7 nucleotides match TRBD2. CDR3 size: 15 residues. V gave up 4 bases and J gave up 2 bases; unmatched junction bases: 2. Germline CDR1 and CDR2: LNHDA and SQIVND (reference sequence).

This clone was observed a few times. This chain links TRBV6-6 with TRBJ1-2; 7 bases are shared with TRBD1. CDR1 is MNHNY and CDR2 is SVGAGI in the germline V gene (reference sequence). The junction had 3 bases not matched to a gene; V was cut back by 4 bases and J by 4 bases. The CDR3 runs 13 residues. This chain's CDR3 is CASSSRQGYGYTF. DNA for the CDR3: TGTGCCAGCAGTTCCCGACAGGGCTATGGCTACACCTTC.

In this sample, this clone turned up a few times. The chain uses TRBV5-1 and TRBJ2-7, with D possibly being TRBD1 (6 bases). The V end was cut by 5 bases, the J end by 0 bases, with 15 bases between. Germline V CDR1 and CDR2: SGHRS, YFSETQ. This CDR3 spans 15 amino acids. The CDR3 coding sequence is TGCGCCAGCAGATGGGACACCTCGAGCTCCTACGAGCAGTACTTC. As protein: CASRWDTSSSYEQYF.

The rearrangement links TRBV27 to TRBJ2-3, with 9 bases matching TRBD1. The CDR3 extends over 15 amino acids. V dropped 5 bases and J dropped 1; count of bases not matched to a gene: 4. CDR1 and CDR2 from the germline V gene are MNHEY and SMNVEV (reference sequence). CDR3 amino acids: CASSPWDRGTDTQYF. The CDR3 DNA follows: TGTGCCAGCAGTCCCTGGGACAGGGGCACAGATACGCAGTATTTT.

Only a few counts were recorded for this clone. The chain carries TRBV4-3 and TRBJ1-5, with D perhaps TRBD1 (6 bases). Trimming pared 0 bases from V and 1 base from J, leaving 13 bases between. Looked up from germline, CDR1 is LGHNA and CDR2 is YSLEER. The CDR3 has 17 residues. The CDR3 sequence: CASSQDLGRGSNQPQHF. The CDR3 nucleotides read TGCGCCAGCAGCCAAGATTTAGGCAGGGGCAGCAATCAGCCCCAGCATTTT.

This clone was seen a few times. The gene calls are TRBV6-6 and TRBJ1-4; D is unresolved. Germline lookup yields CDR1 MNHNY and CDR2 SVGAGI (reference sequence). Deletions cut 2 bases from V and 8 bases from J, with 12 bases between. This CDR3 is 14 amino acids long. The CDR3 DNA is TGTGCCAGCAGTTACAGGATGGAGCGAGAAAAACTGTTTTTT. This codes for CASSYRMEREKLFF.

This chain joins TRBV11-1 and TRBJ1-2; no clear D gene. Trimming took 5 bases from V and 3 from J, leaving 10 bases between them. Per the germline V gene, CDR1 is SGHAT and CDR2 is FQDESV (reference sequence). The CDR3 is made up of 13 amino acids. The CDR3 DNA is TGTGCCAGCAGCACCCGGAGGGACTATGGCTACACCTTC. It specifies CASSTRRDYGYTF. Supplemented by reference TRBV11-1 and TRBJ1-2, the full variable domain reads EAEVAQSPRYKITEKSQAVAFWCDPISGHATLYWYRQILGQGPELLVQFQDESVVDDSQLPKDRFSAERLKGVDSTLKIQPAELGDSAMYLCASSTRRDYGYTFGSGTRLTVV.

Worth noting for this clone: The sample contains more than one DNA sequence encoding this CDR3. The V call is TRBV28, the J call TRBJ2-7, with TRBD1 identical over 8 bases. Per the germline V gene, CDR1 is MDHEN and CDR2 is SYDVKM. V shed 5 bases, J shed 0 bases, and the junction held 3 bases outside the gene matches. The CDR3 contains 14 residues. Here the CDR3 reads CASSRTGSSYEQYF. CDR3 DNA: TGTGCCAGCAGTCGGACAGGGAGCTCCTACGAGCAGTACTTC.

The V gene is TRBV5-4, the J gene TRBJ2-3; D perhaps matches TRBD2 (6 bases). V gave up 0 bases and J gave up 6 bases, with 14 bases separating them. Per germline, CDR1 SGHNT and CDR2 YYREEE (reference sequence). The CDR3 loop spans 15 amino acids. The CDR3 sequence: CASSLATSLQDTQYF. The CDR3 bases are TGTGCCAGCAGCTTGGCGACTAGTCTACAGGATACGCAGTATTTT.

The gene calls are TRBV7-6 and TRBJ2-1, with 7 bases matching TRBD2. CDR3 length: 12 amino acids. Per the germline V gene, CDR1 is SGHVS and CDR2 is FNYEAQ. The junction had 4 bases not matched to a gene; V was cut back by 3 bases and J by 11 bases. The CDR3 DNA reads as TGTGCCAGCAGCTTCGCGGGAGTCAAGCAGTTCTTC. The encoded protein is CASSFAGVKQFF.

Concerning this clone itself: The junction differs from germline at one of its ends, possibly a read error. The chain links TRBV14 to TRBJ2-7, with D tentatively TRBD2 (6 bases). This CDR3 has 14 residues. Germline CDR1 SGHDN, CDR2 FVKESK. The CDR3 nucleotides read TGTGCCAGCAGTCCGGACTCCAGGACTAAGCTCCTTCGGTTC. It specifies CASSPDSRTKLLRF.

In its sample, this clone was seen a few times. The chain carries TRBV9 and TRBJ1-2; 8 bases are shared with TRBD1. From germline, CDR1 is SGDLS and CDR2 YYNGEE. The junction had 9 bases not matched to a gene; V was cut back by 4 bases and J by 4 bases. The CDR3 is 15 residues long. This CDR3 reads CASSIGQGFGYGYTF. The CDR3 DNA is TGTGCCAGCAGCATTGGACAGGGATTTGGCTATGGCTACACCTTC.

This clone occurred a few times. The V call is TRBV11-1, the J call TRBJ2-5; D may be TRBD2 (6 bases). The V end was cut by 5 bases, the J end by 3 bases, with 13 bases between. CDR1 SGHAT and CDR2 FQDESV come from the germline V gene (reference sequence). The CDR3 is made up of 14 amino acids. CDR3 residues: CASSRMGGEETQYF. Written as DNA, the CDR3 is TGTGCCAGCAGCAGAATGGGCGGGGAAGAGACCCAGTACTTC.

The CDR3 DNA is TGCGCCAGCAGCCAACGGGGACAGGGGGATGAGTACACTGAAGCTTTCTTT. Its translation is CASSQRGQGDEYTEAFF. The chain recombines TRBV4-1 with TRBJ1-1, with TRBD1 matching over 11 bases. V lost 2 bases to trimming and J lost 3 bases; unmatched junction nucleotides: 8. There are 17 residues in the CDR3. The germline gives CDR1 MGHRA, CDR2 YSYEKL.